This T cell receptor (beta chain) derives from a study of blood T cell repertoires in COVID-19. Overall study context: Sites across the United States, Italy and Spain contributed samples from acute and convalescent COVID-19. T cells, B-cell-depleted T cells, or PBMCs provided the cDNA or gDNA that served as material.

Under the authors' procedure: Amplified reference gene primers provided the basis for estimating nucleated cell counts. Repertoires were generated with immunoSEQ multiplex PCR, while TCRdb's copy carries only in-frame clones and drops some. V and J calls and clone size follow that table, whereas D and trimming were derived from the DNA. Among about 120,000 clones listed, around 85% were seen once. CDR1 is MGHRA, CDR2 YSYEKL, per germline. V was shortened by 1 base and J by 0 bases, with 10 bases between the two germline ends. This CDR3 spans 16 amino acids. The chain couples TRBV4-1 to TRBJ1-5, with D hard to call. The sequence was collected from a man aged 50-60 years with acute or convalescent COVID-19. Sequenced: peripheral blood. This CDR3 reads CASSQVWPYSNQPQHF. The CDR3 DNA follows: TGCGCCAGCAGCCAAGTTTGGCCTTATAGCAATCAGCCCCAGCATTTT.